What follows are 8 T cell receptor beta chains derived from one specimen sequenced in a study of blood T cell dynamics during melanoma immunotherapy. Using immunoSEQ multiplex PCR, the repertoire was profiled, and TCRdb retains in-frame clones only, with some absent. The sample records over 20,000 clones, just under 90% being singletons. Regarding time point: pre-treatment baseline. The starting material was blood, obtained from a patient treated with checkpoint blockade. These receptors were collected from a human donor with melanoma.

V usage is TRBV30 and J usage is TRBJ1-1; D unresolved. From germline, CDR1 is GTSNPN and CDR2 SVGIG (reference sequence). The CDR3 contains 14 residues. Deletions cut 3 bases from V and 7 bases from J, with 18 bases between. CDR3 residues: CAWSVAVGAFEAFF. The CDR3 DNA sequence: TGTGCCTGGAGCGTGGCCGTCGGCGCGTTTGAAGCTTTCTTT.

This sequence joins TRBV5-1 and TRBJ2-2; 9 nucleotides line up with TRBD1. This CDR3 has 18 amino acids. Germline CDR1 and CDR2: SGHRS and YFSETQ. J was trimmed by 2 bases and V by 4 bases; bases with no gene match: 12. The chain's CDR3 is CASSLRAGTGPNTGELFF. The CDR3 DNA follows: TGCGCCAGCAGCCTGAGGGCCGGGACAGGGCCCAACACCGGGGAGCTGTTTTTT. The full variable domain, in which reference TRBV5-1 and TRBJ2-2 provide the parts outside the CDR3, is KAGVTQTPRYLIKTRGQQVTLSCSPISGHRSVSWYQQTPGQGLQFLFEYFSETQRNKGNFPGRFSGRQFSNSRSEMNVSTLELGDSALYLCASSLRAGTGPNTGELFFGEGSRLTVL.

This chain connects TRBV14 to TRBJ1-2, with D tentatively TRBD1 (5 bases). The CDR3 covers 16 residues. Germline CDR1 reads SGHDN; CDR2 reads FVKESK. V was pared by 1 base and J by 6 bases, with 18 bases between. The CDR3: CASSQVDSWGRDGYTF. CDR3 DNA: TGTGCCAGCAGCCAAGTGGATAGCTGGGGCCGGGATGGCTACACCTTC.

The CDR3 region is CASSLGHEDGYTF. CDR3 DNA: TGCGCCAGCAGCTTGGGACACGAGGATGGCTACACCTTC. The chain recombines TRBV5-1 with TRBJ1-2; D is uncertain. V lost 0 bases to trimming and J lost 6 bases, with 9 bases between them. The CDR3 length is 13 residues. Germline lookup yields CDR1 SGHRS and CDR2 YFSETQ.

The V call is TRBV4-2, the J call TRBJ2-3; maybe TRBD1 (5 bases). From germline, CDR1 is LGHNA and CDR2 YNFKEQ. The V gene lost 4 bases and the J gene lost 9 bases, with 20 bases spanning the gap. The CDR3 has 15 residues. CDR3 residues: CASSRDLGAEETQYF. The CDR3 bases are TGTGCCAGCAGCCGGGATTTAGGGGCCGAAGAAACGCAGTATTTT.

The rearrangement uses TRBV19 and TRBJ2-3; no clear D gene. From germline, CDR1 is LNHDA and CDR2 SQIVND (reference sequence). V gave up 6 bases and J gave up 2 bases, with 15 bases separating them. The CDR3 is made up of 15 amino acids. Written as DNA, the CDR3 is TGTGCCAGTAGGAGTCTGGCTGAACCCACAGATACGCAGTATTTT. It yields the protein CASRSLAEPTDTQYF.

CDR3: CAISPTDPTGNTEAFF. The CDR3 DNA follows: TGTGCCATCTCGCCTACCGACCCAACGGGCAACACTGAAGCTTTCTTT. The chain combines TRBV6-4 with TRBJ1-1; D gene unclear. V shed 10 bases and J shed 2 bases, with 23 bases lying between them. The CDR3 consists of 16 residues. Germline V gene sequence: CDR1 MRHNA, CDR2 SNTAGT.

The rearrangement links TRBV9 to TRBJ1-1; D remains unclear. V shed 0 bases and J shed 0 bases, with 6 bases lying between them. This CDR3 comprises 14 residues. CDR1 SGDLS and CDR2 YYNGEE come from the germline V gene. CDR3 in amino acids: CASSVVRMNTEAFF. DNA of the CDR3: TGTGCCAGCAGCGTAGTCCGGATGAACACTGAAGCTTTCTTT.